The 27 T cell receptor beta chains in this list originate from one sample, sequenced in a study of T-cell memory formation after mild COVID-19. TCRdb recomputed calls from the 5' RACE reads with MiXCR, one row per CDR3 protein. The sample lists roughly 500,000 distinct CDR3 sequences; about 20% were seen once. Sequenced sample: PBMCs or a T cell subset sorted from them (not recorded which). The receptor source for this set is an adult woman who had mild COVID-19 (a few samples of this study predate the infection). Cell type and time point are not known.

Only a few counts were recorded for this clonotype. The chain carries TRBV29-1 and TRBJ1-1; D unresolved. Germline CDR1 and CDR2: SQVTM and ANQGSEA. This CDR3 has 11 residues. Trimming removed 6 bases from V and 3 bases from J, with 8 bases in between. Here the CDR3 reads CSVGPYTEAFF. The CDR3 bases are TGCAGCGTCGGACCCTACACTGAAGCTTTCTTT.

The DNA for the CDR3 is TGCGCCAGCAGTTACAGACTAGCGGTAACCTACGAGCAGTACTTC. As protein: CASSYRLAVTYEQYF. V is TRBV4-1 and J is TRBJ2-7, with 9 positions matching TRBD2. CDR3 size: 15 residues. Unmatched junction bases numbered 8, after V lost 6 bases and J lost 2 bases. Per germline, CDR1 MGHRA and CDR2 YSYEKL.

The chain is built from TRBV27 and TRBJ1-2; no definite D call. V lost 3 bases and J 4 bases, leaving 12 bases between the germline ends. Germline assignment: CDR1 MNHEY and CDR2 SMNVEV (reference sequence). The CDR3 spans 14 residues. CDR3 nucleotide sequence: TGTGCCAGCAGTTTTTCGCAGAATTCCTATGGCTACACCTTC. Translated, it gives CASSFSQNSYGYTF.

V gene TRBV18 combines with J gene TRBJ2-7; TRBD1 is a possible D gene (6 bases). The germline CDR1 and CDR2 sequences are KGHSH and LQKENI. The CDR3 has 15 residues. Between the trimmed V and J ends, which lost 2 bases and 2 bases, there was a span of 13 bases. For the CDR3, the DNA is TGTGCCAGCTCACCATCAACAGGGTCTGCCTACGAGCAGTACTTC. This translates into CASSPSTGSAYEQYF.

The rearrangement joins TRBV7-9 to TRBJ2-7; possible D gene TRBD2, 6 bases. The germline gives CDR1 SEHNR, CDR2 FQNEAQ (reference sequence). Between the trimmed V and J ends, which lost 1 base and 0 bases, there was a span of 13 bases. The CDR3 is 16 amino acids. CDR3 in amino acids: CASSLVLEGFSYEQYF. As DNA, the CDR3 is TGTGCCAGCAGCTTAGTGTTGGAGGGTTTCTCCTACGAGCAGTACTTC. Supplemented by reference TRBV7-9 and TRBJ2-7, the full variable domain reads DTGVSQNPRHKITKRGQNVTFRCDPISEHNRLYWYRQTLGQGPEFLTYFQNEAQLEKSRLLSDRFSAERPKGSFSTLEIQRTEQGDSAMYLCASSLVLEGFSYEQYFGPGTRLTVT.

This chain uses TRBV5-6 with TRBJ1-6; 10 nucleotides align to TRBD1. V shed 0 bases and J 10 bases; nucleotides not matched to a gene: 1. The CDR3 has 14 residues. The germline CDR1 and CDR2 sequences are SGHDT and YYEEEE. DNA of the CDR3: TGTGCCAGCAGCTTGGCGGGACAGGGGTCACCCCTCCACTTT. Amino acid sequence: CASSLAGQGSPLHF.

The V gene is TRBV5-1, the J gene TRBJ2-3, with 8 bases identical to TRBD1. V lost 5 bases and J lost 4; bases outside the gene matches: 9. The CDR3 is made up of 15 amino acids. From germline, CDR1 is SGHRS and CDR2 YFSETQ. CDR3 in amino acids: CASRTTGAVADTQYF. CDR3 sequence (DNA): TGCGCCAGCAGAACGACAGGGGCCGTGGCAGATACGCAGTATTTT.

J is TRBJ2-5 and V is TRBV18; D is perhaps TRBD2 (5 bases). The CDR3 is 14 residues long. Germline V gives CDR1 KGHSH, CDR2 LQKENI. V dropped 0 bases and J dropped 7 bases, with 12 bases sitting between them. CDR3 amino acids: CASSPPSREGTQYF. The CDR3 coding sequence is TGTGCCAGCTCACCACCGTCCCGGGAAGGGACCCAGTACTTC.

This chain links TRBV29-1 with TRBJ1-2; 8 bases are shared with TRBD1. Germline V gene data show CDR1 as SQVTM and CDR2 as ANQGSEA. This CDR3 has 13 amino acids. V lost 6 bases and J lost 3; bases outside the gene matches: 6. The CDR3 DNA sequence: TGCAGCGTGCGAAAGGACAGGGACTATGGCTACACCTTC. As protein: CSVRKDRDYGYTF.

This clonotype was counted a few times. The CDR3 DNA reads TGTGCCAGCAGCCCCCCTGGCGGGGCCCGCACAGATACGCAGTATTTT. It codes for CASSPPGGARTDTQYF. The chain uses TRBV7-9 and TRBJ2-3; a weak D match, TRBD2 (6 bases). The germline V and J ends were trimmed by 5 bases and 1 base, with 16 bases remaining between them. Germline V CDR1 and CDR2: SEHNR, FQNEAQ (reference sequence). The CDR3 runs 16 residues. Filled out from reference TRBV7-9 and TRBJ2-3, the complete variable domain reads DTGVSQNPRHKITKRGQNVTFRCDPISEHNRLYWYRQTLGQGPEFLTYFQNEAQLEKSRLLSDRFSAERPKGSFSTLEIQRTEQGDSAMYLCASSPPGGARTDTQYFGPGTRLTVL.

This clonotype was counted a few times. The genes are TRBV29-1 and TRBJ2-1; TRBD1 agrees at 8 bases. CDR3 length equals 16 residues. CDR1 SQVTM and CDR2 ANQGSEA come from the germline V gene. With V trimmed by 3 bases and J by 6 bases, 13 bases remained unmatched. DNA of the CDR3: TGCAGCGTTGAGAATTTCCCCGGACAGGGTTCCAATGAGCAGTTCTTC. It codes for CSVENFPGQGSNEQFF.

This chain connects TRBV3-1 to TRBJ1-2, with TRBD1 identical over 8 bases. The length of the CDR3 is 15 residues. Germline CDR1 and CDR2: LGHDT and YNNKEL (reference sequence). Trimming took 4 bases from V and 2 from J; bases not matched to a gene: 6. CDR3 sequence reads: CASSPPPGGNYGYTF. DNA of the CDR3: TGTGCCAGCAGCCCCCCCCCAGGGGGCAACTATGGCTACACCTTC.

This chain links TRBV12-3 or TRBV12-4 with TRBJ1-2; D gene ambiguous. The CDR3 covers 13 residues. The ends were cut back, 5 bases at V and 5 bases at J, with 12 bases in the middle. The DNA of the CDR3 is TGTGCCAGCAGTACCTCCGGGGAATATGGCTACACCTTC. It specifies CASSTSGEYGYTF.

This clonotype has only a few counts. In DNA, the CDR3 is TGTGCCAGCATCGCCCCCGGGACAGACCGCTACGAGCAGTACTTC. It specifies CASIAPGTDRYEQYF. The chain couples TRBV7-9 to TRBJ2-7; 7 nucleotides match TRBD1. With 7 bases clipped from V and 3 bases from J, the junction kept 12 bases outside the gene matches. The germline V gene has CDR1 SEHNR and CDR2 FQNEAQ (reference sequence). The length of the CDR3 is 15 residues.

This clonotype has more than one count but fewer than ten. The chain's CDR3 is CASSLDGRGVDQPQHF. The CDR3 DNA follows: TGTGCCAGCAGCTTAGACGGGCGGGGTGTGGATCAGCCCCAGCATTTT. The rearrangement links TRBV7-8 to TRBJ1-5, with D uncertain. The germline gives CDR1 SGHVS, CDR2 FQNEAQ. V shed 1 base and J shed 5 bases, with 15 bases lying between them. This CDR3 spans 16 amino acids.

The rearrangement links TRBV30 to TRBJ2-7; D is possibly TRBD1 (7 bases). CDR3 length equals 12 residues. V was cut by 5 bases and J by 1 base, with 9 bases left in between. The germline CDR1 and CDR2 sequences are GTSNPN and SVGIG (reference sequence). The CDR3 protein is CAWAGQSYEQYF. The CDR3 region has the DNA TGTGCCTGGGCGGGACAGTCCTACGAGCAGTACTTC.

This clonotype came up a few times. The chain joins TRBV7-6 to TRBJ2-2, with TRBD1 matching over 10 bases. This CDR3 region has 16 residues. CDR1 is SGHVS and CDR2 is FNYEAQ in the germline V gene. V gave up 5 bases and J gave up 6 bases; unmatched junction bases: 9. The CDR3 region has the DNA TGTGCCAGCAGCGCCCTATTCGGGACAGGGGCCGGGGAGCTGTTTTTT. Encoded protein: CASSALFGTGAGELFF.

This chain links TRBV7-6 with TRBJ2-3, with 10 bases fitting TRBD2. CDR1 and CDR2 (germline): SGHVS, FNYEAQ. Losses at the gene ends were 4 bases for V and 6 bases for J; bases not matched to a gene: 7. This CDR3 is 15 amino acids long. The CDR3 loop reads CASSSGTSELDTQYF. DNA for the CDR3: TGTGCCAGCAGCTCTGGGACTAGCGAATTGGATACGCAGTATTTT.

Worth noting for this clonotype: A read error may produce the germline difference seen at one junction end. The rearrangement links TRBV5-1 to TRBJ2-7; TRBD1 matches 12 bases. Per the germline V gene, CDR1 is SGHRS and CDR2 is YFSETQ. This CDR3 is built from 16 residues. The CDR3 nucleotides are TGCTCCAGCAGCTCGGAACCCGGGACAGGGGGCAGTGAGCAGTACTTC. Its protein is CSSSSEPGTGGSEQYF.

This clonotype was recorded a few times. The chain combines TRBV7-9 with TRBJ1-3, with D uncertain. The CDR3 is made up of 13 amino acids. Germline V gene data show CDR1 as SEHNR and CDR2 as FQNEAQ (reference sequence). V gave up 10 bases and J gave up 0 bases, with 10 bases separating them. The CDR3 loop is CATPLFSGNTIYF. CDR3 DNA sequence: TGTGCCACCCCCCTTTTCTCTGGAAACACCATATATTTT.

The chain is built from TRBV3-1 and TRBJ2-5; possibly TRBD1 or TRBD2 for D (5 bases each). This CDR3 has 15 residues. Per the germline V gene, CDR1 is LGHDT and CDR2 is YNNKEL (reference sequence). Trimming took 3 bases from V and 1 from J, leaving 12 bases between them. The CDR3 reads CASSHGGAGQETQYF. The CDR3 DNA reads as TGTGCCAGCAGCCATGGTGGGGCGGGCCAAGAGACCCAGTACTTC.

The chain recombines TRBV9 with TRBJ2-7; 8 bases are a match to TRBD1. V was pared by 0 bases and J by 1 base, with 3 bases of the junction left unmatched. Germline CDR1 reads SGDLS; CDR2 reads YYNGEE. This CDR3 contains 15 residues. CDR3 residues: CASSVGTGMSYEQYF. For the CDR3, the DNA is TGTGCCAGCAGCGTAGGGACAGGGATGTCCTACGAGCAGTACTTC.

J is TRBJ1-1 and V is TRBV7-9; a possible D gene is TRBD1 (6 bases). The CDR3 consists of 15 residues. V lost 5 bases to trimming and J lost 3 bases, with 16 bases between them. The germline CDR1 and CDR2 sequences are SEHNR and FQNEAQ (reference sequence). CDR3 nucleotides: TGTGCCAGCAGCGGGGCTACAGCAGGGGACACTGAAGCTTTCTTT. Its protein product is CASSGATAGDTEAFF.

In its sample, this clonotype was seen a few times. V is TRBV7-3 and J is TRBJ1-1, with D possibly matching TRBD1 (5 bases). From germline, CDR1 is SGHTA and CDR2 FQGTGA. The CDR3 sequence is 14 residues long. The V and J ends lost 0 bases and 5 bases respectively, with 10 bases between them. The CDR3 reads CASSLTGRETEAFF. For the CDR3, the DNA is TGTGCCAGCAGCTTAACGGGGCGGGAAACTGAAGCTTTCTTT.

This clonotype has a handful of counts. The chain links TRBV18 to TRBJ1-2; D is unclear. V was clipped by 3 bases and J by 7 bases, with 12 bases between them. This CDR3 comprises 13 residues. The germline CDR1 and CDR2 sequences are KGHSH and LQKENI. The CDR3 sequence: CASSPGQKAGYTF. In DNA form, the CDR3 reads TGTGCCAGCTCACCGGGCCAGAAGGCTGGCTACACCTTC.

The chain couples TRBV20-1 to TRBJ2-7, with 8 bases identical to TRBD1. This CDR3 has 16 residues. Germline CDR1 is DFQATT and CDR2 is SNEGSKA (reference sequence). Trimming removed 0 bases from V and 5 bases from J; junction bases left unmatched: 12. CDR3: CSARDTLRTGINEQYF. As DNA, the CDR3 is TGCAGTGCTAGAGATACGTTGAGGACAGGGATCAACGAGCAGTACTTC.

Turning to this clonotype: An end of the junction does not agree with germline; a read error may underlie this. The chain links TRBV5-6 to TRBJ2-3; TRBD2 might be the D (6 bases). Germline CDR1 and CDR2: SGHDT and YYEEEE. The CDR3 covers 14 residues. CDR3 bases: TGTGCCAGAAGCTTGGCGGGGAATACAGATACGCAGTATTTT. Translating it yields CARSLAGNTDTQYF.